The 25 T cell receptor beta chains in this list originate from one sample, sequenced in a study of T cells after yellow fever vaccination. TCRdb itself ran the 5' RACE reads through MiXCR, one entry per CDR3 protein. The sample includes some 260,000 distinct CDR3 sequences, roughly 5.6% of them seen just once. Material: CD4+ T cells sorted from PBMCs, obtained on the day of the yellow fever booster vaccination. The receptors were gathered from a young man who received the YFV17D yellow fever vaccine.

This clonotype was seen more than once but under ten times. This chain links TRBV19 with TRBJ2-2, with D perhaps matching TRBD2 (6 bases). Germline CDR1 and CDR2: LNHDA and SQIVND (reference sequence). V was clipped by 11 bases and J by 0 bases, with 13 bases between them. The length of the CDR3 is 14 residues. CDR3 sequence reads: CAGRRTPNTGELFF. CDR3 coding DNA: TGTGCCGGGAGGAGAACACCGAACACCGGGGAGCTGTTTTTT. The complete variable domain, with remaining parts taken from reference TRBV19 and TRBJ2-2, reads DGGITQSPKYLFRKEGQNVTLSCEQNLNHDAMYWYRQDPGQGLRLIYYSQIVNDFQKGDIAEGYSVSREKKESFPLTVTSAQKNPTAFYLCAGRRTPNTGELFFGEGSRLTVL.

This clonotype turned up a few times. This chain links TRBV3-1 with TRBJ1-5, with D unclear. Germline values: CDR1 LGHDT, CDR2 YNNKEL (reference sequence). The CDR3 contains 15 residues. V was trimmed by 1 base and J by 7 bases, leaving 14 bases between them. For the CDR3, the DNA is TGTGCCAGCAGCCAAGGAGAGATTTGGCGGCAGCCCCAGCATTTT. Amino acids: CASSQGEIWRQPQHF.

This clonotype was seen a few times. V gene TRBV12-3 or TRBV12-4 combines with J gene TRBJ1-1; D unclear. The CDR3 runs 12 residues. The V end lost 2 bases, the J end lost 7 bases, and 8 bases lay between the germline ends. Here the CDR3 reads CASSLSGVEAFF. The CDR3 nucleotides read TGTGCCAGCAGTTTATCTGGAGTTGAAGCTTTCTTT.

This clonotype was observed at least ten times. This rearrangement joins TRBV29-1 to TRBJ1-2; unclear D gene. Trimming pared 7 bases from V and 7 bases from J, leaving 13 bases between. The CDR3 runs to 11 residues. Germline assignment: CDR1 SQVTM and CDR2 ANQGSEA. The CDR3 sequence is CSALLGGGYTF. CDR3 DNA sequence: TGCAGCGCCCTCTTGGGTGGTGGCTACACCTTC.

This clonotype was counted only a few times. The rearrangement links TRBV7-3 to TRBJ2-3, with TRBD1 as a possible D gene (7 bases). V shed 5 bases and J shed 2 bases, with 17 bases lying between them. CDR1 is SGHTA, CDR2 FQGTGA, per germline. The length of the CDR3 is 16 residues. CDR3 bases: TGTGCCAGCAGCCCCGGGGGACAGAAGGTCACAGATACGCAGTATTTT. It specifies CASSPGGQKVTDTQYF.

This clonotype was seen repeatedly, ten times or more. This sequence joins TRBV4-2 and TRBJ2-3, with 12 bases identical to TRBD2. Germline assignment: CDR1 LGHNA and CDR2 YNFKEQ. The CDR3 length is 18 residues. Losses at the gene ends were 4 bases for V and 0 bases for J; bases not matched to a gene: 8. CDR3 sequence reads: CASSLTSSGGVSTDTQYF. The CDR3 DNA reads as TGTGCCAGCAGCCTGACGTCTAGCGGGGGGGTAAGCACAGATACGCAGTATTTT.

This clonotype was counted ten times or more. The J gene is TRBJ1-1, the V gene TRBV7-8; D remains unclear. The CDR3 has 14 amino acids. Germline V gene sequence: CDR1 SGHVS, CDR2 FQNEAQ. Trimming pared 1 base from V and 1 base from J, leaving 7 bases between. CDR3: CASSLGIRNTEAFF. CDR3 DNA sequence: TGTGCCAGCAGCTTAGGCATAAGGAACACTGAAGCTTTCTTT.

The rearrangement uses TRBV7-2 and TRBJ2-7; tentatively, D is TRBD1 (6 bases). Germline CDR1 is SGHTA and CDR2 is FQGNSA. This CDR3 has 12 amino acids. Trimming took 5 bases from V and 5 from J, leaving 10 bases between them. The CDR3 sequence is CASSIQGNEQYF. For the CDR3, the DNA is TGTGCCAGCAGCATACAGGGAAACGAGCAGTACTTC.

This clonotype was detected only a few times. The chain carries TRBV12-3 or TRBV12-4 and TRBJ2-1; D may be TRBD1 (5 bases). Trimming took off 6 bases at V and 9 bases at J, with 12 bases between the two ends. This CDR3 is 12 amino acids long. CDR3 nucleotides: TGTGCCAGCAGGCGACGGCAGGGTGAGCAGTTCTTC. It codes for CASRRRQGEQFF.

This clonotype showed up just a few times. V usage is TRBV7-2 and J usage is TRBJ2-7, with TRBD2 matching over 8 bases. This CDR3 is built from 15 residues. After removal of 2 bases from V and 4 bases from J, the junction contained 7 bases not matched to a gene. Germline CDR1 SGHTA, CDR2 FQGNSA. CDR3 coding DNA: TGTGCCAGCAGCTTAATAACGGGGGGGGAGTACGAGCAGTACTTC. This sequence encodes CASSLITGGEYEQYF.

The rearrangement joins TRBV20-1 to TRBJ2-7; 8 bases line up with TRBD2. This CDR3 has 16 amino acids. Germline loops: CDR1 DFQATT, CDR2 SNEGSKA (reference sequence). Losses at the gene ends were 2 bases for V and 0 bases for J; bases not matched to a gene: 9. The CDR3 loop is CSARIISGGYSYEQYV. CDR3 DNA: TGCAGTGCTAGAATTATAAGCGGGGGATACTCCTACGAGCAGTACGTC.

This clonotype occurred a few times. The rearrangement joins TRBV11-2 to TRBJ1-6; D is possibly TRBD1 (5 bases). This CDR3 has 15 amino acids. Germline V lookup: CDR1 SGHAT, CDR2 FQNNGV. V lost 5 bases and J 7 bases, leaving 15 bases between the germline ends. The CDR3 nucleotides are TGTGCCAGCAGCCCGGGCGGGGCAGTAAATTCACCCCTCCACTTT. Protein product: CASSPGGAVNSPLHF.

This clonotype was seen ten or more times. J is TRBJ2-7 and V is TRBV28, with 7 bases lining up with TRBD1. Germline values: CDR1 MDHEN, CDR2 SYDVKM. This CDR3 spans 15 amino acids. The V and J ends lost 7 bases and 4 bases, in that order; junction bases with no gene match: 13. The CDR3 DNA is TGTGCCAGCACCTCCTTCGGGTACAGGGGATACGAGCAGTACGTC. It is translated as CASTSFGYRGYEQYV.

This clonotype was observed at least ten times. The rearrangement joins TRBV4-2 to TRBJ2-1, with 8 bases aligning to TRBD2. Germline loops: CDR1 LGHNA, CDR2 YNFKEQ. CDR3 length equals 14 residues. After removal of 7 bases from V and 7 bases from J, the junction contained 9 bases not matched to a gene. This chain's CDR3 is CASTGGGTRNEQFF. The CDR3 nucleotides are TGTGCCAGCACCGGGGGGGGCACGAGGAATGAGCAGTTCTTC.

This clonotype has just a few counts. The V call is TRBV6-1, the J call TRBJ1-2, with a tentative D call TRBD1 (5 bases). V lost 8 bases to trimming and J lost 8 bases, with 21 bases between them. Per the germline V gene, CDR1 is MNHNS and CDR2 is SASEGT. The CDR3 spans 14 residues. The CDR3 region is CASPPAGTPTGYTF. The DNA for the CDR3 is TGTGCCAGCCCTCCGGCCGGGACCCCGACGGGCTACACCTTC.

There are a few counts of this clonotype. This rearrangement joins TRBV18 to TRBJ2-7; no firm D call. The CDR3 extends over 12 amino acids. With 6 bases removed from V and 3 bases from J, the gap between germline ends came to 9 bases. The germline CDR1 and CDR2 sequences are KGHSH and LQKENI. DNA of the CDR3: TGTGCCAGCTCCCTAGACGGCTACGAGCAGTACTTC. As protein: CASSLDGYEQYF.

The DNA of the CDR3 is TGTGCCAGCAGCCAAGATCTCGCCCTCGACGGTTCGGGGGAAAAACTGTTTTTT. Translated: CASSQDLALDGSGEKLFF. This chain joins TRBV14 and TRBJ1-4; D uncertain. V was trimmed by 0 bases and J by 8 bases, leaving 22 bases between them. The CDR3 consists of 18 residues. Germline assignment: CDR1 SGHDN and CDR2 FVKESK. The whole variable domain, remainder taken from reference TRBV14 and TRBJ1-4, is EAGVTQFPSHSVIEKGQTVTLRCDPISGHDNLYWYRRVMGKEIKFLLHFVKESKQDESGMPNNRFLAERTGGTYSTLKVQPAELEDSGVYFCASSQDLALDGSGEKLFFGSGTQLSVL.

This sequence joins TRBV11-2 and TRBJ2-7; 8 positions agree with TRBD2. The CDR3 length is 16 residues. Germline trimming cut 3 bases from V and 2 bases from J; bases unmatched to any gene: 9. Germline V gene lookup returns CDR1 SGHAT and CDR2 FQNNGV. This CDR3 is CASSLSGGATPYEQYF. CDR3 nucleotides: TGTGCCAGCAGCTTGAGCGGGGGCGCTACCCCCTACGAGCAGTACTTC.

This clonotype was seen at least ten times. The V and J genes are TRBV7-3 and TRBJ1-1; 12 positions match TRBD1. There are 16 residues in the CDR3. With V trimmed by 5 bases and J by 0 bases, 4 bases remained unmatched. CDR1 and CDR2 from the germline V gene are SGHTA and FQGTGA. The CDR3, as DNA: TGTGCCAGCAGCCAGGGACAGGGGGCGATGAACACTGAAGCTTTCTTT. It is translated as CASSQGQGAMNTEAFF.

This sequence joins TRBV20-1 and TRBJ1-1, with D unclear. V was cut by 3 bases and J by 11 bases, with 13 bases left in between. CDR1 and CDR2 from the germline V gene are DFQATT and SNEGSKA (reference sequence). This CDR3 comprises 11 residues. The CDR3 here is CSARFPGTAFF. DNA of the CDR3: TGCAGTGCTAGGTTTCCGGGAACGGCTTTCTTT.

This clonotype was observed many times. The chain links TRBV7-9 to TRBJ2-5; D may be TRBD1 (6 bases). The CDR3 contains 15 residues. V lost 6 bases and J 4 bases, leaving 18 bases between the germline ends. Germline V gives CDR1 SEHNR, CDR2 FQNEAQ (reference sequence). The CDR3: CASSRSRGFRETQYF. CDR3 DNA sequence: TGTGCCAGCAGTCGAAGCAGGGGATTCAGAGAGACCCAGTACTTC.

This clonotype was picked up a small number of times. The chain employs TRBV29-1 and TRBJ2-5; D remains unclear. The V gene lost 4 bases and the J gene lost 0 bases, with 12 bases spanning the gap. The CDR3 covers 14 residues. The germline V gene has CDR1 SQVTM and CDR2 ANQGSEA. CDR3 residues: CSVGNGMYQETQYF. The CDR3 DNA reads TGCAGCGTTGGGAATGGAATGTACCAAGAGACCCAGTACTTC.

This clonotype showed up just a few times. The chain recombines TRBV6-1 with TRBJ2-5, with a weak D call TRBD1 (5 bases). Trimming left V 3 bases short and J 1 base short, with 9 bases between. The CDR3 contains 14 residues. Germline assignment: CDR1 MNHNS and CDR2 SASEGT. CDR3 DNA sequence: TGTGCCAGCAGTGATAGGGGCATCCAAGAGACCCAGTACTTC. This sequence encodes CASSDRGIQETQYF.

In this sample, this clonotype turned up a few times. The chain employs TRBV28 and TRBJ2-1; D could derive from TRBD1 or TRBD2 (5 bases each). V was shortened by 6 bases and J by 7 bases, with 13 bases between the two germline ends. Germline CDR1 is MDHEN and CDR2 is SYDVKM. The CDR3 totals 13 residues. The CDR3 loop reads CASSVVWGNEQFF. CDR3 coding DNA: TGTGCCAGCAGCGTAGTTTGGGGGAATGAGCAGTTCTTC.

This clonotype has more than one count but fewer than ten. CDR3 sequence (DNA): TGTGCCAGCAGTTGGACAGGCGGGGAGACCCAGTACTTC. Translated, it gives CASSWTGGETQYF. The V and J genes are TRBV2 and TRBJ2-5, with 7 bases lining up with TRBD1. The CDR3 has 13 residues. V was clipped by 5 bases and J by 5 bases; unmatched bases: 5. Germline assignment: CDR1 SNHLY and CDR2 FYNNEI.